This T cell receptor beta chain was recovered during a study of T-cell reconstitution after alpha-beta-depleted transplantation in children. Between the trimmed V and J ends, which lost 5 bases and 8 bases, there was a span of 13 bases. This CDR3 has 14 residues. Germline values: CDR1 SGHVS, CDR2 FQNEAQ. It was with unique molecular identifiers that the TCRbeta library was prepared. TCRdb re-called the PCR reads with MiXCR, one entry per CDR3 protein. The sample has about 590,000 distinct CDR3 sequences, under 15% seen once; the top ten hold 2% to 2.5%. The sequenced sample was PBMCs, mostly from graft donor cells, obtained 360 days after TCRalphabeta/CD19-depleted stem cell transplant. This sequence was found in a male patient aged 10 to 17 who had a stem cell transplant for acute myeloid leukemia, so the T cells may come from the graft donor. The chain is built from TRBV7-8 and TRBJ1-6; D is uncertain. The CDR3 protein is CASSPRPRDSPLHF. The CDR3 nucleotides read TGTGCCAGCAGCCCTCGTCCGAGAGATTCACCCCTCCACTTT.